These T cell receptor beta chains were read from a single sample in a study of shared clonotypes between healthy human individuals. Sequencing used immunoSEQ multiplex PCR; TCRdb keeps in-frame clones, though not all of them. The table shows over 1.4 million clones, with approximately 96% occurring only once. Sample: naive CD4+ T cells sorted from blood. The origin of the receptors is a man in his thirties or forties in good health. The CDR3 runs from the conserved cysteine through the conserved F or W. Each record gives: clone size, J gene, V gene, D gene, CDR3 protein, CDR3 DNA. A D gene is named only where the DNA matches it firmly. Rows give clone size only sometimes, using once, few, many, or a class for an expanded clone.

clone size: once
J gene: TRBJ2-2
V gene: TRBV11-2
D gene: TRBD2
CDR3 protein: CASSPQGLAGATGELFF
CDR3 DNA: TGTGCCAGCAGCCCTCAAGGGCTAGCGGGAGCCACCGGGGAGCTGTTTTTT

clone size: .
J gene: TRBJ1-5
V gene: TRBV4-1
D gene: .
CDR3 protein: CASSQESTNNQPQHF
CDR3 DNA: TGCGCCAGCAGCCAAGAGTCCACGAACAATCAGCCCCAGCATTTT

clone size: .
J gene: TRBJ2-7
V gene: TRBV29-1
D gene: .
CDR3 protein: CSVNRDFNSYEQYF
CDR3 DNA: TGCAGCGTAAACAGGGACTTCAACTCCTACGAGCAGTACTTC

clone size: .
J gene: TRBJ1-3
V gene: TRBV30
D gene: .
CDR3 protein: CARFSGNTIYF
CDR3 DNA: TGTGCCCGATTCTCTGGAAACACCATATATTTT

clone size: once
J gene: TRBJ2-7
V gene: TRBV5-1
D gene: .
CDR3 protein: CASSRTTARTDEQYF
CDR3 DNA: TGCGCCAGCAGCCGTACCACAGCCCGGACGGACGAGCAGTACTTC

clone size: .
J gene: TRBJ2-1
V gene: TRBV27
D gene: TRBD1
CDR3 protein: CASRTGTVYNEQFF
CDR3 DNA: TGTGCCAGCAGGACCGGGACAGTTTACAATGAGCAGTTCTTC

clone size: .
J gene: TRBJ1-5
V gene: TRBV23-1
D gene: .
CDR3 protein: CASSPRPTRTNQPQHF
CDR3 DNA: TGCGCCAGCAGTCCACGCCCGACAAGGACCAATCAGCCCCAGCATTTT

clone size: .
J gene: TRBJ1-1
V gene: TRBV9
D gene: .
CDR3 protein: CASSVEGTVMNTEAFF
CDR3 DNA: TGTGCCAGCAGCGTAGAGGGGACGGTCATGAACACTGAAGCTTTCTTT

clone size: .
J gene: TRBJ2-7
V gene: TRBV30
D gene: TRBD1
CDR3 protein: CAWTDRGQILYEQYF
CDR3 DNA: TGTGCCTGGACAGACCGGGGACAGATTCTCTACGAGCAGTACTTC

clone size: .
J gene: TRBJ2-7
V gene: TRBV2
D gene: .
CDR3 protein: CASRALGPREQYF
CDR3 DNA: TGTGCCAGCAGGGCACTAGGGCCCAGAGAGCAGTACTTC

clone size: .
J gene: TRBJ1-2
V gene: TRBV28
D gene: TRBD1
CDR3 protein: CASSPTGGGTGVYGYTF
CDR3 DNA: TGTGCCAGCAGTCCTACGGGAGGCGGGACAGGGGTCTATGGCTACACCTTC

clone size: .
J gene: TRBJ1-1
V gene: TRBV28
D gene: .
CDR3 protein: CASSPRVESEAFF
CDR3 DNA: TGTGCCAGCAGTCCTCGGGTCGAATCTGAAGCTTTCTTT

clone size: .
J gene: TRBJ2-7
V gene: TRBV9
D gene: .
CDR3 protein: CASSVGPNPTYEQYF
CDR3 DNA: TGTGCCAGCAGCGTAGGACCGAACCCTACCTACGAGCAGTACTTC

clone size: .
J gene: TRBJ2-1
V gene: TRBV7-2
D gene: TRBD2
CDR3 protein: CASSLHPLLAGGPEQFF
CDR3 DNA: TGTGCCAGCAGCTTACATCCCCTGCTAGCGGGAGGGCCTGAGCAGTTCTTC

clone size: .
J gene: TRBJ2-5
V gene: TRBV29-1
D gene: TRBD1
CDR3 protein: CSVQQGDETQYF
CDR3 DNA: TGCAGCGTTCAACAGGGGGATGAGACCCAGTACTTC

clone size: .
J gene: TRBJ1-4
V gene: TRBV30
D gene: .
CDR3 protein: CAWSPAGRNEKLFF
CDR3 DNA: TGTGCCTGGAGCCCAGCGGGGCGTAATGAAAAACTGTTTTTT

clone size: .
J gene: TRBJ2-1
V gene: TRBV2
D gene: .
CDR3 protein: CASSRSFEQFF
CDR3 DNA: TGTGCCAGCAGTCGGTCATTTGAGCAGTTCTTC

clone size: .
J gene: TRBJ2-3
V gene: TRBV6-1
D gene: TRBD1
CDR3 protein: CASGDRGQGDTQYF
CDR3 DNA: TGTGCCAGCGGTGACAGGGGGCAGGGAGATACGCAGTATTTT

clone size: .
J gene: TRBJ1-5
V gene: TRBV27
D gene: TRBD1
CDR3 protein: CASSLKGQGMQPQHF
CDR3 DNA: TGTGCCAGCAGTTTAAAGGGACAGGGGATGCAGCCCCAGCATTTT

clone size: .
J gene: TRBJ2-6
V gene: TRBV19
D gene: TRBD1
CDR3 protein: CASSPYRGSGANVLTF
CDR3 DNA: TGTGCCAGTAGTCCTTACAGGGGCTCTGGGGCCAACGTCCTGACTTTC

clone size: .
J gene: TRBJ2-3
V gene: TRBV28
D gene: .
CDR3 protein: CASSLWEGETDTQYF
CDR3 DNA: TGTGCCAGCAGTTTATGGGAGGGAGAGACAGATACGCAGTATTTT

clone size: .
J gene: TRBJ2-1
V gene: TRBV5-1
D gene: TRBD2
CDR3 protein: CASSLSPSSGNNEQFF
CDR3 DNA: TGCGCCAGCAGCTTGTCCCCCTCTAGCGGAAACAATGAGCAGTTCTTC